Shown below are 23 T cell receptor beta chains from a single sample sequenced in a study of shared clonotypes between healthy human individuals. Naive CD8 cells lacked CD45RO, underwent positive selection for CCR7 and left out terminally differentiated effector memory CD45RA+ cells. The assay was immunoSEQ multiplex PCR, and TCRdb's table has in-frame clones only and misses some. The table lists 1.5 million to 2.5 million clones, about 95% of them singletons. Sequencing was done on a sample of naive CD8+ T cells sorted from blood. These TCRs come from a man between 18 and 29 years old in good health.

The chain couples TRBV15 to TRBJ1-6, with D perhaps TRBD1 (5 bases). Between the trimmed V and J ends, which lost 0 bases and 17 bases, there was a span of 17 bases. The CDR3 runs 14 residues. Germline V gene sequence: CDR1 LNHNV, CDR2 YYDKDF (reference sequence). The CDR3 protein is CATSRDRGGARIHF. The CDR3 DNA sequence: TGTGCCACCAGCAGAGATCGGGGCGGCGCGCGGATCCACTTT.

The rearrangement links TRBV14 to TRBJ2-1, with 11 positions matching TRBD2. This CDR3 has 15 residues. Germline V gene data show CDR1 as SGHDN and CDR2 as FVKESK. V lost 8 bases, J lost 1 base, and 4 bases stayed unmatched. CDR3 amino acids: CASAVAGGSYNEQFF. The CDR3, as DNA: TGTGCCAGCGCAGTAGCGGGAGGGTCCTACAATGAGCAGTTCTTC.

The chain recombines TRBV4-1 with TRBJ2-5; 15 bases map to TRBD2. The CDR3 is 15 residues long. J gave up 5 bases and V 4 bases, and 2 bases lay outside the gene matches. The germline V gene has CDR1 MGHRA and CDR2 YSYEKL. Written as DNA, the CDR3 is TGCGCCAGCAGCCGGACTAGCGGGGGGGCCGAGACCCAGTACTTC. Its translation is CASSRTSGGAETQYF.

V gene TRBV27 combines with J gene TRBJ2-7; TRBD1 matches at 12 bases. Germline CDR1 reads MNHEY; CDR2 reads SMNVEV (reference sequence). The CDR3 runs 19 residues. V dropped 5 bases and J dropped 4; count of bases not matched to a gene: 18. The CDR3 is CASSPLGRSRGQGAYEQYF. The DNA for the CDR3 is TGTGCCAGCAGTCCCCTCGGCCGAAGCCGGGGACAGGGGGCTTACGAGCAGTACTTC.

The chain joins TRBV5-6 to TRBJ1-3, with D tentatively TRBD1 (6 bases). V lost 1 base to trimming and J lost 1 base, with 15 bases between them. CDR3 length: 17 amino acids. Germline-derived CDR1 and CDR2 are SGHDT and YYEEEE. The CDR3 reads CASSLLAGVYSGNTIYF. The CDR3 nucleotides read TGTGCCAGCAGCTTGTTGGCAGGGGTGTATTCTGGAAACACCATATATTTT. The full variable domain, in which reference TRBV5-6 and TRBJ1-3 provide the parts outside the CDR3, is DAGVTQSPTHLIKTRGQQVTLRCSPKSGHDTVSWYQQALGQGPQFIFQYYEEEERQRGNFPDRFSGHQFPNYSSELNVNALLLGDSALYLCASSLLAGVYSGNTIYFGEGSWLTVV.

The chain joins TRBV10-2 to TRBJ2-7; TRBD2 agrees at 10 bases. Germline V gene lookup returns CDR1 WSHSY and CDR2 SAAADI. The CDR3 has 15 amino acids. Trimming took 3 bases from V and 6 from J; bases not matched to a gene: 8. The CDR3 DNA reads as TGCGCCAGCAGTGACCCCAGCGGGAGGGCCCCCGAGCAGTACTTC. Its protein product is CASSDPSGRAPEQYF.

The chain recombines TRBV4-2 with TRBJ2-7; the D gene is possibly TRBD2 (6 bases). The CDR3 covers 18 residues. The V gene lost 0 bases and the J gene lost 2 bases, with 20 bases spanning the gap. Per germline, CDR1 LGHNA and CDR2 YNFKEQ. The CDR3 region is CASSQEGSPWASAYEQYF. CDR3 nucleotides: TGTGCCAGCAGCCAAGAAGGGTCCCCCTGGGCTAGCGCCTACGAGCAGTACTTC.

Only one count was recorded for this clone. The chain is built from TRBV15 and TRBJ2-2; D is ambiguous. Trimming removed 4 bases at V and 0 bases at J, with 15 bases between. CDR1 is LNHNV and CDR2 is YYDKDF in the germline V gene (reference sequence). The CDR3 loop spans 17 amino acids. CDR3 region: CATSTGMTFANTGELFF. The CDR3 coding sequence is TGTGCCACCAGCACCGGAATGACCTTTGCGAACACCGGGGAGCTGTTTTTT.

The chain combines TRBV7-9 with TRBJ1-1; D uncertain. The CDR3 consists of 13 residues. The germline V and J ends were trimmed by 5 bases and 6 bases, with 13 bases remaining between them. Germline-derived CDR1 and CDR2 are SEHNR and FQNEAQ (reference sequence). CDR3 residues: CASSHPGNSEAFF. The CDR3 DNA reads TGTGCCAGCAGCCACCCTGGGAATTCTGAAGCTTTCTTT.

The V gene is TRBV28, the J gene TRBJ2-7, with D maybe TRBD2 (5 bases). Germline V gene data show CDR1 as MDHEN and CDR2 as SYDVKM. The CDR3 contains 15 residues. The V and J ends lost 6 bases and 3 bases respectively, with 18 bases between them. Here the CDR3 DNA reads TGTGCCAGCAGACCCCCCTACGGAGGTTTCTACGAGCAGTACTTC. This gives the protein CASRPPYGGFYEQYF.

The rearrangement joins TRBV7-9 to TRBJ2-3, with 10 bases fitting TRBD2. In germline, CDR1 is SEHNR, CDR2 FQNEAQ (reference sequence). The V and J ends lost 5 bases and 7 bases, in that order; junction bases with no gene match: 12. This CDR3 is 16 amino acids long. The CDR3 reads CASSPRVAGGPYTQYF. The CDR3 region has the DNA TGTGCCAGCAGCCCCCGGGTAGCGGGAGGCCCCTATACGCAGTATTTT.

The rearrangement links TRBV7-6 to TRBJ1-3, with 8 bases fitting TRBD1. This CDR3 has 15 amino acids. The germline V gene encodes CDR1 SGHVS and CDR2 FNYEAQ. Trimming cost V 5 bases and J 3 bases; bases outside gene matches: 6. This CDR3 is CASSPSTGVGNTIYF. In nucleotides, the CDR3 is TGTGCCAGCAGCCCGTCGACAGGGGTTGGAAACACCATATATTTT.

The chain recombines TRBV28 with TRBJ2-7; D is ambiguous. Trimming pared 5 bases from V and 2 bases from J, leaving 7 bases between. Germline values: CDR1 MDHEN, CDR2 SYDVKM. The length of the CDR3 is 12 residues. This chain's CDR3 is CASSDDAYEQYF. The CDR3 DNA is TGTGCCAGCAGTGATGACGCCTACGAGCAGTACTTC.

The V and J genes are TRBV27 and TRBJ2-5; D is unresolved. Trimming took off 4 bases at V and 2 bases at J, with 14 bases between the two ends. In germline, CDR1 is MNHEY, CDR2 SMNVEV (reference sequence). This CDR3 comprises 15 residues. CDR3 sequence reads: CASSSVSGLQETQYF. The CDR3 region has the DNA TGTGCCAGCAGTTCCGTCAGTGGGCTACAAGAGACCCAGTACTTC.

The rearrangement joins TRBV5-4 to TRBJ1-2, with a tentative D call TRBD1 (6 bases). Germline assignment: CDR1 SGHNT and CDR2 YYREEE (reference sequence). The CDR3 extends over 15 amino acids. The V end lost 0 bases, the J end lost 6 bases, and 15 bases lay between the germline ends. CDR3 bases: TGTGCCAGCAGCTTGGGGGCAGGGGATCTCCATGGCTACACCTTC. It translates to CASSLGAGDLHGYTF.

The CDR3 sequence is CASSRQGGETQYF. CDR3 sequence (DNA): TGTGCCAGCTCACGACAGGGAGGGGAGACCCAGTACTTC. The rearrangement links TRBV18 to TRBJ2-5, with D possibly called TRBD1 or TRBD2 (7 bases each). The CDR3 is 13 residues long. Deletions cut 4 bases from V and 5 bases from J, with 11 bases between. The V gene's germline CDR1 is KGHSH and CDR2 LQKENI.

This chain links TRBV30 with TRBJ2-7, with D unresolved. CDR3 length equals 12 residues. Germline V gene sequence: CDR1 GTSNPN, CDR2 SVGIG (reference sequence). Trimming shortened V by 7 bases and J by 2 bases, and 12 bases separated the two germline ends. For the CDR3, the DNA is TGTGCCTACTTAGTGGGCCCCTACGAGCAGTACTTC. Its protein is CAYLVGPYEQYF.

This chain uses TRBV7-9 with TRBJ1-1; D is possibly TRBD1 (5 bases). This CDR3 comprises 16 residues. V was shortened by 5 bases and J by 0 bases, with 16 bases between the two germline ends. Per germline, CDR1 SEHNR and CDR2 FQNEAQ (reference sequence). CDR3 DNA: TGTGCCAGCAGCCCCGACAGATCAAGTATGAACACTGAAGCTTTCTTT. It yields the protein CASSPDRSSMNTEAFF.

Concerning this clone itself: Other DNA sequences in the sample encode the same CDR3. The V gene is TRBV19, the J gene TRBJ2-3; D gene uncertain. The CDR3 length is 13 residues. Per the germline V gene, CDR1 is LNHDA and CDR2 is SQIVND (reference sequence). Trimming left V 5 bases short and J 0 bases short, with 6 bases between. This CDR3 reads CASSVTSTDTQYF. CDR3 in DNA: TGTGCCAGTAGTGTCACTAGCACAGATACGCAGTATTTT.

The chain uses TRBV13 and TRBJ2-1; tentative D call: TRBD2 (5 bases). CDR3 length: 13 amino acids. Trimming stripped 7 bases from V and 8 bases from J, with 15 bases between. In germline, CDR1 is PRHDT, CDR2 FYEKMQ (reference sequence). This chain's CDR3 is CASTPQRAHEQFF. CDR3 nucleotides: TGTGCCAGCACCCCCCAGAGGGCCCATGAGCAGTTCTTC.

CDR3 in DNA: TGTGCCAGCAGCATCGGGGGATCTGGAAACACCATATATTTT. Translating it yields CASSIGGSGNTIYF. The V call is TRBV6-5, the J call TRBJ1-3; maybe TRBD1 (5 bases). CDR1 is MNHEY, CDR2 SVGAGI, per germline. The CDR3 is 14 amino acids. Trimming left V 6 bases short and J 1 base short, with 10 bases between.

Comments on this clone: Other DNA sequences in this specimen translate into the identical CDR3. This rearrangement joins TRBV9 to TRBJ2-3, with 9 bases identical to TRBD2. The germline V gene has CDR1 SGDLS and CDR2 YYNGEE. Trimming at V came to 0 bases and at J to 2 bases, leaving 1 base not matched to a gene. CDR3 length equals 15 residues. CDR3 residues: CASSVVAGATDTQYF. The CDR3 bases are TGTGCCAGCAGCGTAGTAGCGGGGGCCACAGATACGCAGTATTTT.

The V and J genes are TRBV5-8 and TRBJ2-7; no firm D call. In germline, CDR1 is SGHTS, CDR2 YDEGEE. There are 11 residues in the CDR3. Trimming took off 2 bases at V and 5 bases at J, with 5 bases between the two ends. The CDR3 DNA follows: TGTGCCAGCAGCTTCGACAACGAGCAGTACTTC. Translation: CASSFDNEQYF. Using reference TRBV5-8 and TRBJ2-7 for the parts outside the CDR3, the full variable domain is EAGVTQSPTHLIKTRGQQATLRCSPISGHTSVYWYQQALGLGLQFLLWYDEGEERNRGNFPPRFSGRQFPNYSSELNVNALELEDSALYLCASSFDNEQYFGPGTRLTVT.